Listed below are T cell receptor beta chains from one sample, sequenced in a study of blood T cell repertoires in COVID-19. This table comes from immunoSEQ multiplex PCR, and its TCRdb copy is limited to in-frame clones, with some not included. This repertoire shows roughly 390,000 clones, more than 70% found once; its top ten account for about 9.4%. Sequenced input: peripheral blood. The receptors stem from a woman younger than 45 with COVID-19, enrolled during active disease. Each CDR3 is given with its conserved first and last residue. The order of the fields is CDR3 DNA, CDR3 protein, clone size, D gene, J gene, V gene. A D gene is named only where the DNA matches it firmly. Clone size is stated in some rows and not others, as once, few, many or a class when expanded.

CDR3nt: TGTGCCAGCAGTTCCCAGTCTCGGGCCAACGTCCTGACTTTC
CDR3aa: CASSSQSRANVLTF
abundance: NA
d_gene: NA
j_gene: TRBJ2-6
v_gene: TRBV6-5

CDR3nt: TGTGCCAGCAGGCGGACAGGGAGTGTCTATGGCTACACCTTC
CDR3aa: CASRRTGSVYGYTF
abundance: NA
d_gene: TRBD1
j_gene: TRBJ1-2
v_gene: TRBV6-5

CDR3nt: TGTGCCAGCAGTTTAGGGACAGGGGTTGGCTACACCTTC
CDR3aa: CASSLGTGVGYTF
abundance: NA
d_gene: TRBD1
j_gene: TRBJ1-2
v_gene: TRBV28

CDR3nt: TGTGCCAGCAGTTTATTGGACAGGGCAATTAAGGGAAACACCATATATTTT
CDR3aa: CASSLLDRAIKGNTIYF
abundance: NA
d_gene: TRBD1
j_gene: TRBJ1-3
v_gene: TRBV28

CDR3nt: TGTGCCAGCTCAACCCTTCCCGGGACAGGCCCCTTTAGCACAGATACGCAGTATTTT
CDR3aa: CASSTLPGTGPFSTDTQYF
abundance: NA
d_gene: TRBD1
j_gene: TRBJ2-3
v_gene: TRBV18

CDR3nt: TGTGCCAGCAGCGTAGGAGTGGGAGGGGACGCCTATGGCTACACCTTC
CDR3aa: CASSVGVGGDAYGYTF
abundance: once
d_gene: NA
j_gene: TRBJ1-2
v_gene: TRBV9

CDR3nt: TGTGCCAGCAGCGTAGCTGTAGGGGGCGGCACTGAAGCTTTCTTT
CDR3aa: CASSVAVGGGTEAFF
abundance: NA
d_gene: TRBD1
j_gene: TRBJ1-1
v_gene: TRBV9

CDR3nt: TGTGCCAGCAGCCCCTTAGGGCTAGCGGGTGGTGGATTTTACGAGCAGTACTTC
CDR3aa: CASSPLGLAGGGFYEQYF
abundance: NA
d_gene: TRBD2
j_gene: TRBJ2-7
v_gene: TRBV7-2

CDR3nt: TGTGCCAGCAGCTTAGGCGGGACCGACTACGAGCAGTACTTC
CDR3aa: CASSLGGTDYEQYF
abundance: NA
d_gene: NA
j_gene: TRBJ2-7
v_gene: TRBV7-3

CDR3nt: TGTGCCAGTAGTCTATTGGTAGCGGCCCGGGAGCTGTTTTTT
CDR3aa: CASSLLVAARELFF
abundance: NA
d_gene: NA
j_gene: TRBJ2-2
v_gene: TRBV19

CDR3nt: TGTGCCAGCAGTGATTTAAGGGGCACTAATGAAAAACTGTTTTTT
CDR3aa: CASSDLRGTNEKLFF
abundance: once
d_gene: NA
j_gene: TRBJ1-4
v_gene: TRBV2

CDR3nt: TGTGCCAGCACCTCCCCGGGACTAGGAGTCGATGAGCAGTTCTTC
CDR3aa: CASTSPGLGVDEQFF
abundance: NA
d_gene: TRBD2
j_gene: TRBJ2-1
v_gene: TRBV27

CDR3nt: TGTGCCAGCAGCTTGCGGGACAGGGGGGAAAATTCACCCCTCCACTTT
CDR3aa: CASSLRDRGENSPLHF
abundance: NA
d_gene: TRBD1
j_gene: TRBJ1-6
v_gene: TRBV5-6

CDR3nt: TGCGCCAGCAGCCAGGCCACAGGGGGCTTCAATCAGCCCCAGCATTTT
CDR3aa: CASSQATGGFNQPQHF
abundance: NA
d_gene: TRBD1
j_gene: TRBJ1-5
v_gene: TRBV4-1

CDR3nt: TGTGCCAGCAGCCCCCGGACTAGCGGATTCTCTGGGGCCAACGTCCTGACTTTC
CDR3aa: CASSPRTSGFSGANVLTF
abundance: NA
d_gene: TRBD2
j_gene: TRBJ2-6
v_gene: TRBV7-2

CDR3nt: TGTGCCACCAGCAGAGAGAAAGGCATCGCTAGTGAGCAGTACTTC
CDR3aa: CATSREKGIASEQYF
abundance: once
d_gene: NA
j_gene: TRBJ2-7
v_gene: TRBV15

CDR3nt: TGTGCCAGCAGCCGAGGGACTTTGGATACCGGGGAGCTGTTTTTT
CDR3aa: CASSRGTLDTGELFF
abundance: NA
d_gene: NA
j_gene: TRBJ2-2
v_gene: TRBV14

CDR3nt: TGTGCCAGCAGCTCCACTAGCGGAAACTACAATGAGCAGTTCTTC
CDR3aa: CASSSTSGNYNEQFF
abundance: NA
d_gene: TRBD2
j_gene: TRBJ2-1
v_gene: TRBV7-3

CDR3nt: TGTGCCAGCAGCTTAGCGCAGTTGATCGGCAGGGTGGCCGAAGAGACCCAGTACTTC
CDR3aa: CASSLAQLIGRVAEETQYF
abundance: NA
d_gene: NA
j_gene: TRBJ2-5
v_gene: TRBV7-8

CDR3nt: TGTGCCAGCAGCGAGGACAGCTTCAACACTGAAGCTTTCTTT
CDR3aa: CASSEDSFNTEAFF
abundance: NA
d_gene: NA
j_gene: TRBJ1-1
v_gene: TRBV6-6

CDR3nt: TGTGCCAGCAGCCGGGACAGGAGTTATGGCTACACCTTC
CDR3aa: CASSRDRSYGYTF
abundance: NA
d_gene: TRBD1
j_gene: TRBJ1-2
v_gene: TRBV12-3/TRBV12-4

CDR3nt: TGTGCCAGCAGCCAAGCACACTTGGGACTAGCGGGAGACAATGAGCAGTTCTTC
CDR3aa: CASSQAHLGLAGDNEQFF
abundance: NA
d_gene: TRBD2
j_gene: TRBJ2-1
v_gene: TRBV4-2

CDR3nt: TGTGCCAGCAGCTTGGCTGCTCAGGGACAAGAGACCCAGTACTTC
CDR3aa: CASSLAAQGQETQYF
abundance: NA
d_gene: NA
j_gene: TRBJ2-5
v_gene: TRBV5-4

CDR3nt: TGCGCCAGCAGTGAGTCCGGGACTAGCGGGGAGACCCAGTACTTC
CDR3aa: CASSESGTSGETQYF
abundance: NA
d_gene: TRBD2
j_gene: TRBJ2-5
v_gene: TRBV10-1

CDR3nt: TGTGCCAGCAGCAGGAGCGGGCTTGTCCACTACGAGCAGTACTTC
CDR3aa: CASSRSGLVHYEQYF
abundance: NA
d_gene: NA
j_gene: TRBJ2-7
v_gene: TRBV28

CDR3nt: TGTGCCAGCAGCTCTTTCCTAGGCGATACGCAGTATTTT
CDR3aa: CASSSFLGDTQYF
abundance: NA
d_gene: NA
j_gene: TRBJ2-3
v_gene: TRBV7-9

CDR3nt: TGTGCTAGTGGTTTGGCAAAAGAACGGAGGGACCAGCCCCAGCATTTT
CDR3aa: CASGLAKERRDQPQHF
abundance: NA
d_gene: NA
j_gene: TRBJ1-5
v_gene: TRBV12-5

CDR3nt: TGTGCCAGCAGCGTAGACAGGTACACAGATACGCAGTATTTT
CDR3aa: CASSVDRYTDTQYF
abundance: NA
d_gene: NA
j_gene: TRBJ2-3
v_gene: TRBV9

CDR3nt: TGTGCCAGCAGCGCTTGGACTGACTATGGCTACACCTTC
CDR3aa: CASSAWTDYGYTF
abundance: NA
d_gene: NA
j_gene: TRBJ1-2
v_gene: TRBV7-2

CDR3nt: TGCGCCAGCGGCGGACAGGGGTTGAGCGGGGCCAACGTCCTGACTTTC
CDR3aa: CASGGQGLSGANVLTF
abundance: NA
d_gene: TRBD1
j_gene: TRBJ2-6
v_gene: TRBV4-1

CDR3nt: TGCACCGGACTAGCGCCCTACGAGCAGTACTTC
CDR3aa: CTGLAPYEQYF
abundance: NA
d_gene: TRBD2
j_gene: TRBJ2-7
v_gene: TRBV20-1

CDR3nt: TGTGCCAGCAGGTCGACCTCCGGCGGGCAGTACTTC
CDR3aa: CASRSTSGGQYF
abundance: NA
d_gene: NA
j_gene: TRBJ2-7
v_gene: TRBV28